The present T cell receptor beta chain was sequenced within a study of shared clonotypes between healthy human individuals. Sequencing used immunoSEQ multiplex PCR; TCRdb keeps in-frame clones, though not all of them. Of fewer than 850,000 clones detected, about nine tenths appear once; the ten largest clones hold 30% to 35%. V lost 3 bases, J lost 7 bases, and 10 bases lay in between. This CDR3 contains 13 residues. CDR1 and CDR2 (germline): MNHEY, SMNVEV (reference sequence). This receptor was identified in a man between 18 and 35 years old in good health. Some clones in this sample may be carry-over from other donors' samples. This chain joins TRBV27 and TRBJ2-1; TRBD2 is a possible D gene (6 bases). Sample: memory CD8+ T cells from PBMCs. Subset in this sample: CD45RO+ cells pooled with CCR7-negative TemRA cells. CDR3 coding DNA: TGTGCCAGCAGTTTCGCCGGAGGGAATGAGCAGTTCTTC. This translates into CASSFAGGNEQFF.